The 18 T cell receptor beta chains below all came from one sample that was sequenced in a study of cytomegalovirus exposure and HLA in healthy donors. The primer mix had 60 Vbeta and 13 Jbeta primers. Sequencing used immunoSEQ multiplex PCR; TCRdb keeps in-frame clones, though not all of them. The data hold about 120,000 clones, with 76% observed a single time. The sample was PBMCs. The receptor set was obtained from a woman aged 40 to 50 in good health and CMV-seropositive.

A remark on this clone: One end of the junction does not line up with germline, which may come from a read error. The chain has TRBV10-3 and TRBJ1-5; D ambiguous. The CDR3 has 12 amino acids. Germline loops: CDR1 ENHRY, CDR2 SYGVKD. Here the CDR3 DNA reads TGTGCCATCGGTGATATCAATCAGCCCCAGCATTTT. This translates into CAIGDINQPQHF.

As to this clone: Other DNA variants within this sample encode the same CDR3. J is TRBJ2-7 and V is TRBV25-1; weak D call: TRBD2 (5 bases). The CDR3 loop spans 12 amino acids. The germline V gene encodes CDR1 MGHDK and CDR2 SYGVNS. V lost 7 bases, J lost 2 bases, and 9 bases lay in between. The CDR3 is CASIGLTYEQYF. The CDR3 DNA reads as TGTGCCAGCATCGGACTGACCTACGAGCAGTACTTC.

For the CDR3, the DNA is TGCGCCAGCAGTGAGTTCGACAGGGCTGGCGAGCAGTACTTC. It specifies CASSEFDRAGEQYF. This chain links TRBV10-1 with TRBJ2-7; 7 bases line up with TRBD1. Germline CDR1 WNHNN, CDR2 SYGVQD (reference sequence). The length of the CDR3 is 14 residues. The junction had 6 bases not matched to a gene; V was cut back by 1 base and J by 6 bases.

The V and J genes are TRBV2 and TRBJ1-6; no clear D. Deletions cut 3 bases from V and 4 bases from J, with 10 bases between. Germline loops: CDR1 SNHLY, CDR2 FYNNEI. The CDR3 length is 15 residues. The CDR3 protein is CASSEAPSYNSPLHF. The CDR3 nucleotides are TGTGCCAGCAGTGAGGCACCTAGTTATAATTCACCCCTCCACTTT.

The chain combines TRBV30 with TRBJ2-3; a weak D match, TRBD2 (5 bases). This CDR3 contains 15 residues. V gave up 3 bases and J gave up 0 bases, with 13 bases separating them. Germline V CDR1 and CDR2: GTSNPN, SVGIG (reference sequence). As DNA, the CDR3 is TGTGCCTGGAGGCAACTAGATTCTAGCACAGATACGCAGTATTTT. Its protein product is CAWRQLDSSTDTQYF. The variable domain in full, with the rest retrieved from reference TRBV30 and TRBJ2-3, is SQTIHQWPATLVQPVGSPLSLECTVEGTSNPNLYWYRQAAGRGLQLLFYSVGIGQISSEVPQNLSASRPQDRQFILSSKKLLLSDSGFYLCAWRQLDSSTDTQYFGPGTRLTVL.

This clone was seen a handful of times. The V call is TRBV5-1, the J call TRBJ1-1; maybe TRBD1 (6 bases). This CDR3 is built from 15 residues. CDR1 and CDR2 (germline): SGHRS, YFSETQ. V lost 5 bases to trimming and J lost 0 bases, with 14 bases between them. CDR3 bases: TGCGCCAGCAGTTACAGGGTGGGTGTGAACACTGAAGCTTTCTTT. Protein: CASSYRVGVNTEAFF.

This clone was recorded a few times. The chain recombines TRBV4-1 with TRBJ1-2, with no clear D. Per germline, CDR1 MGHRA and CDR2 YSYEKL. CDR3 size: 17 residues. Trimming stripped 4 bases from V and 2 bases from J, with 20 bases between. The CDR3 region is CASSRPREVGPNYGYTF. DNA for the CDR3: TGCGCCAGCAGCCGACCCCGGGAAGTTGGACCAAACTATGGCTACACCTTC.

The chain couples TRBV5-1 to TRBJ1-4; D gene unclear. Trimming stripped 4 bases from V and 7 bases from J, with 8 bases between. This CDR3 has 12 amino acids. Germline V gene data show CDR1 as SGHRS and CDR2 as YFSETQ. In nucleotides, the CDR3 is TGCGCCAGCAGCGACCGACTTGAAAAACTGTTTTTT. Translating it yields CASSDRLEKLFF.

This chain connects TRBV19 to TRBJ1-6; perhaps TRBD1 as D (5 bases). The CDR3 has 13 residues. Trimming pared 6 bases from V and 10 bases from J, leaving 13 bases between. Per germline, CDR1 LNHDA and CDR2 SQIVND (reference sequence). As DNA, the CDR3 is TGTGCCAGTAGGGGGGTGCGGGGCTCACCCCTCCACTTT. Protein: CASRGVRGSPLHF. Full variable domain (outside the CDR3, taken from reference TRBV19 and TRBJ1-6): DGGITQSPKYLFRKEGQNVTLSCEQNLNHDAMYWYRQDPGQGLRLIYYSQIVNDFQKGDIAEGYSVSREKKESFPLTVTSAQKNPTAFYLCASRGVRGSPLHFGNGTRLTVT.

This clone was observed once. The rearrangement joins TRBV10-2 to TRBJ2-5; no firm D call. This CDR3 spans 13 amino acids. Trimming removed 5 bases from V and 5 bases from J, with 12 bases in between. The germline CDR1 and CDR2 sequences are WSHSY and SAAADI. The CDR3 region is CASSTELRETQYF. CDR3 bases: TGCGCCAGCAGTACTGAACTCCGTGAGACCCAGTACTTC.

V gene TRBV7-2 combines with J gene TRBJ1-6; 8 bases line up with TRBD1. The J segment lost 6 bases and the V segment lost 1 base, leaving 8 bases of the junction unmatched. Per the germline V gene, CDR1 is SGHTA and CDR2 is FQGNSA. This CDR3 comprises 17 residues. The CDR3 DNA sequence: TGTGCCAGCAGCTTAGTTGGGACAGGACATATTAATTCACCCCTCCACTTT. It encodes CASSLVGTGHINSPLHF.

The chain joins TRBV7-9 to TRBJ1-2, with D unclear. Germline CDR1 is SEHNR and CDR2 is FQNEAQ (reference sequence). The V end was cut by 1 base, the J end by 1 base, with 10 bases between. CDR3 length equals 15 residues. The CDR3, as DNA: TGTGCCAGCAGCTTAGAAATGGCTGGTAACTATGGCTACACCTTC. Its translation: CASSLEMAGNYGYTF.

This chain links TRBV7-9 with TRBJ1-1; D is uncertain. Trimming pared 4 bases from V and 9 bases from J, leaving 15 bases between. The CDR3 consists of 13 residues. Per germline, CDR1 SEHNR and CDR2 FQNEAQ (reference sequence). The CDR3 bases are TGTGCCAGCAGCTCCGTCGACATCGCAAAAGCTTTCTTT. Protein sequence: CASSSVDIAKAFF.

This clone was picked up a small number of times. The V gene is TRBV2, the J gene TRBJ1-4; tentative D call: TRBD1 (5 bases). The ends were cut back, 10 bases at V and 8 bases at J, with 14 bases in the middle. Germline V gene sequence: CDR1 SNHLY, CDR2 FYNNEI. The CDR3 consists of 12 residues. CDR3 coding DNA: TGTGCCACCCGCCCCGGGGGGGAAAAACTGTTTTTT. It yields the protein CATRPGGEKLFF.

The V gene is TRBV4-2, the J gene TRBJ1-6; maybe TRBD1 (6 bases). Trimming took off 4 bases at V and 10 bases at J, with 14 bases between the two ends. CDR1 is LGHNA and CDR2 is YNFKEQ in the germline V gene. The CDR3 runs to 14 residues. CDR3 nucleotide sequence: TGTGCCAGCAGCCTTACAGGGAACGGCTCACCCCTCCACTTT. This translates into CASSLTGNGSPLHF.

Here the CDR3 reads CASSYQSGGQVLNEQFF. The CDR3 bases are TGTGCCAGCAGCTATCAAAGCGGGGGGCAGGTTCTCAATGAGCAGTTCTTC. V gene TRBV7-9 combines with J gene TRBJ2-1; 9 nucleotides agree with TRBD2. The V gene end was trimmed by 4 bases and the J gene end by 6 bases; junction bases not matched to a gene: 13. CDR1 is SEHNR, CDR2 FQNEAQ, per germline (reference sequence). The CDR3 contains 17 residues.

The CDR3 here is CASSHGGRVNTEAFF. In DNA form, the CDR3 reads TGTGCCAGCAGCCACGGGGGGCGAGTCAACACTGAAGCTTTCTTT. This chain uses TRBV4-2 with TRBJ1-1; possible D gene TRBD1, 6 bases. The V end lost 3 bases, the J end lost 2 bases, and 13 bases lay between the germline ends. Germline CDR1 and CDR2: LGHNA and YNFKEQ. The CDR3 spans 15 residues.

The chain combines TRBV27 with TRBJ1-1; 10 nucleotides agree with TRBD1. Germline V lookup: CDR1 MNHEY, CDR2 SMNVEV (reference sequence). J was trimmed by 2 bases and V by 5 bases; bases with no gene match: 5. This CDR3 contains 15 residues. Here the CDR3 reads CASSAPTGGNTEAFF. The CDR3 nucleotides are TGTGCCAGCAGTGCCCCGACAGGGGGCAACACTGAAGCTTTCTTT.